This TCR beta chain appears in the sequencing data of a study of cytomegalovirus exposure and HLA in healthy donors. Whole-study results and caveats: Most observed TCR sequences were rare, whereas some public TCRs were detected in many donors. Cytomegalovirus association was assigned to 170 or so TCR beta chains. In the approximately 120 validation repertoires, a later analysis found that first-cohort TCR clusters tended to co-occur.

Separation from the roughly 700-subject first cohort characterized the roughly 120-subject validation cohort, to which the donors belonged. The trim removed 10 bases at V and 3 bases at J, leaving 10 bases unmatched. The CDR3 contains 15 residues. Germline CDR1 and CDR2: LNHDA and SQIVND (reference sequence). This clone has only one observation. Its target is unknown. TCRdb's copy holds only in-frame clones and misses some; the assay was immunoSEQ multiplex PCR. Seen here are approximately 71,000 clones, 91% observed once, and the top ten hold around 3.2%. Material: PBMCs. This receptor was identified in a man between 18 and 29 years old in good health and CMV-seronegative. The chain has TRBV19 and TRBJ2-2, with 8 bases that match TRBD2. The CDR3 protein is CATSAGAGDTGELFF. For the CDR3, the DNA is TGTGCCACTTCAGCGGGAGCCGGGGACACCGGGGAGCTGTTTTTT.